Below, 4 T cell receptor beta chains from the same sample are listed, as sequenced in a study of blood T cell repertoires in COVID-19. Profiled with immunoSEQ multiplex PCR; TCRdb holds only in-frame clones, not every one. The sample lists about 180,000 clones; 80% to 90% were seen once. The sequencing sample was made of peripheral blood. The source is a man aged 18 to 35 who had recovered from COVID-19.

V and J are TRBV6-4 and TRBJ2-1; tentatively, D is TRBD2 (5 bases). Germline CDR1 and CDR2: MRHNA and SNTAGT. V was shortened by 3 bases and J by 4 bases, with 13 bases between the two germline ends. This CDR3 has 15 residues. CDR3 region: CASSERLAEYNEQFF. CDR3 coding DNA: TGTGCCAGCAGTGAACGGCTAGCAGAATACAATGAGCAGTTCTTC.

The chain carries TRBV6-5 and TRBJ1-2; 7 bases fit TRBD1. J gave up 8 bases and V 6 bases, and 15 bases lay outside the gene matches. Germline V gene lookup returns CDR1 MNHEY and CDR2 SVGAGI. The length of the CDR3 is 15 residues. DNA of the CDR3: TGTGCCAGCAGACAGGGGTCTAAAGGGGTGGGCGGCTACACCTTC. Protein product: CASRQGSKGVGGYTF.

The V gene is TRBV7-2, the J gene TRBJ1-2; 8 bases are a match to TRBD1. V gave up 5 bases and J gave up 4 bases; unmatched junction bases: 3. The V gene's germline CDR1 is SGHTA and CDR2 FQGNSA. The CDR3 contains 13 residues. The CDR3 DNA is TGTGCCAGCAGCAAGGGACAGGTCTATGGCTACACCTTC. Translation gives CASSKGQVYGYTF.

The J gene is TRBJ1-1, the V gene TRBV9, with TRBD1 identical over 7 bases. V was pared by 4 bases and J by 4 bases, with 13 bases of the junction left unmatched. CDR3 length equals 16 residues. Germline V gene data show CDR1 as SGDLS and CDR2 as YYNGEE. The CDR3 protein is CASSPRGRGRGTEAFF. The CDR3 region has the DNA TGTGCCAGCAGCCCAAGAGGAAGGGGGCGAGGCACTGAAGCTTTCTTT.